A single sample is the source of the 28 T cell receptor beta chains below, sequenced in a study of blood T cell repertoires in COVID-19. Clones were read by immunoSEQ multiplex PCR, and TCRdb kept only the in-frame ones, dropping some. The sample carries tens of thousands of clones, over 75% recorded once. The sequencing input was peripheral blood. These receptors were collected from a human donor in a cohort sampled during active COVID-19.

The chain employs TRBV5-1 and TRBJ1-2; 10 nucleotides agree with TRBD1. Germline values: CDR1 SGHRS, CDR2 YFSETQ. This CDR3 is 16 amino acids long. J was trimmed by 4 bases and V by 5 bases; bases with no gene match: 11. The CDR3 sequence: CASSPDSRTGGYGYTF. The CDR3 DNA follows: TGCGCCAGCAGTCCTGACAGTAGGACAGGGGGCTATGGCTACACCTTC.

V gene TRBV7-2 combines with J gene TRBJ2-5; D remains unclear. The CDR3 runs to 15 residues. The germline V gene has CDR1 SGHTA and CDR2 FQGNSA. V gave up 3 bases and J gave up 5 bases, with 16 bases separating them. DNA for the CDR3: TGTGCCAGCAGCTTCATTGCGGCCTCCGGGGAGACCCAGTACTTC. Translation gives CASSFIAASGETQYF.

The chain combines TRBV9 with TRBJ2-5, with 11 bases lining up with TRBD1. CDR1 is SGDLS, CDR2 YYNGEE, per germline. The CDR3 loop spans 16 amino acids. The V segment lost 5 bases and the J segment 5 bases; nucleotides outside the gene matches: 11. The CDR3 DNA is TGTGCCAGCAGTACCAAGGACAGGGGGCGTGGGGAGACCCAGTACTTC. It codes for CASSTKDRGRGETQYF. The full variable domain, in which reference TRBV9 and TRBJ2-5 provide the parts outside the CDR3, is DSGVTQTPKHLITATGQRVTLRCSPRSGDLSVYWYQQSLDQGLQFLIQYYNGEERAKGNILERFSAQQFPDLHSELNLSSLELGDSALYFCASSTKDRGRGETQYFGPGTRLLVL.

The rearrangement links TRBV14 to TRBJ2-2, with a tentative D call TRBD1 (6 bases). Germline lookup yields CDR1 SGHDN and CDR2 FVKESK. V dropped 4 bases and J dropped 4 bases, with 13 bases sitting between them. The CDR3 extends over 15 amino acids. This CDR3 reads CASSPPGVATGELFF. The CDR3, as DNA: TGTGCCAGCAGCCCCCCAGGGGTGGCCACCGGGGAGCTGTTTTTT.

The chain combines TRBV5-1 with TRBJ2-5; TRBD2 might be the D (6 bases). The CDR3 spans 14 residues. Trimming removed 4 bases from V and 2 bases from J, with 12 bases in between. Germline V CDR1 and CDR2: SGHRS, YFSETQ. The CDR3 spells CASSRRTTQETQYF. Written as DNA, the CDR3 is TGCGCCAGCAGCCGTCGGACTACACAAGAGACCCAGTACTTC.

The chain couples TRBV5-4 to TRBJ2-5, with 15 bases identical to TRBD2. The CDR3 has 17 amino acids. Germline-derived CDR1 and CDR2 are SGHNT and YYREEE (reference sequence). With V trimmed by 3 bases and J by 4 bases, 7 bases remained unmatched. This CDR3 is CASSSGLAGGPGETQYF. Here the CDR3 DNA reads TGTGCCAGCAGCTCAGGACTAGCGGGGGGGCCAGGAGAGACCCAGTACTTC.

The CDR3 DNA follows: TGTGCCATCAGTGGTCCAGGGGCCTACGAGCAGTACTTC. It specifies CAISGPGAYEQYF. The genes are TRBV10-3 and TRBJ2-7; TRBD1 might be the D (6 bases). Germline CDR1 is ENHRY and CDR2 is SYGVKD. Trimming removed 4 bases from V and 2 bases from J, with 9 bases in between. The CDR3 sequence is 13 residues long.

The CDR3 sequence is CASSLSRNTEAFF. The DNA for the CDR3 is TGTGCCAGCAGTCTCTCGAGAAACACTGAAGCTTTCTTT. V is TRBV27 and J is TRBJ1-1; D is undetermined. This CDR3 comprises 13 residues. The V gene's germline CDR1 is MNHEY and CDR2 SMNVEV (reference sequence). V was cut by 5 bases and J by 2 bases, with 9 bases left in between.

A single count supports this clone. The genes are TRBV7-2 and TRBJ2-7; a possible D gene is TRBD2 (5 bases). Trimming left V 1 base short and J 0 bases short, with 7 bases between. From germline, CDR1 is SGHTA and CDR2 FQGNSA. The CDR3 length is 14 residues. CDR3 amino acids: CASSLGTFSYEQYF. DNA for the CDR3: TGTGCCAGCAGCTTAGGGACTTTCTCCTACGAGCAGTACTTC.

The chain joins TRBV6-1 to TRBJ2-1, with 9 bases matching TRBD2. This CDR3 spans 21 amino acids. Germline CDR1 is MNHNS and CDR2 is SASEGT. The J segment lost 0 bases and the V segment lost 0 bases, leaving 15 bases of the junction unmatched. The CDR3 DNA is TGTGCCAGCAGTGAAGCGCTGGGGGGTAGCGGGGGTCCCAGCTCCTACAATGAGCAGTTCTTC. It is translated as CASSEALGGSGGPSSYNEQFF.

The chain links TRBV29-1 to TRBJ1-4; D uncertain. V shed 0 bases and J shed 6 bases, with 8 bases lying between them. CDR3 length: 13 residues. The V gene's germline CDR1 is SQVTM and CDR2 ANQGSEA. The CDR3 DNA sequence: TGCAGCGTTGAAGAATGGGGAGATGAAAAACTGTTTTTT. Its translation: CSVEEWGDEKLFF.

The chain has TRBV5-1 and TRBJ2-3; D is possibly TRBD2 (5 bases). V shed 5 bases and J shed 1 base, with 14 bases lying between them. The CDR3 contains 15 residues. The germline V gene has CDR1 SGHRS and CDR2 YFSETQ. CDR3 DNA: TGCGCCAGCAGAGCGGCTGGGCGGGGCACAGATACGCAGTATTTT. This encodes CASRAAGRGTDTQYF.

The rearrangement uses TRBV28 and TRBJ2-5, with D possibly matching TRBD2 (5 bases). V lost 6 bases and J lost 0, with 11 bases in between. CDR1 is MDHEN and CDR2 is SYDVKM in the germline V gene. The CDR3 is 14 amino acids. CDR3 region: CASSPPGDQETQYF. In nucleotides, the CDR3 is TGTGCCAGCAGCCCACCCGGGGACCAAGAGACCCAGTACTTC.

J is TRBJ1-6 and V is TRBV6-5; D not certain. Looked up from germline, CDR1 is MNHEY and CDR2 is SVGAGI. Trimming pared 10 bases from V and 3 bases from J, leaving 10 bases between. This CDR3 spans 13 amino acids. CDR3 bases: TGTGCCACTCGGGAGAGCTATAATTCACCCCTCCACTTT. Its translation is CATRESYNSPLHF.

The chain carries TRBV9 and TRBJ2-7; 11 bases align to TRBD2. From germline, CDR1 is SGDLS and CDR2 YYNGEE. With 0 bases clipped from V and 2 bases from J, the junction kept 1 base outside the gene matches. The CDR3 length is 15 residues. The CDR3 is CASSVGLAGTYEQYF. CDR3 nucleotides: TGTGCCAGCAGCGTAGGACTAGCGGGGACCTACGAGCAGTACTTC.

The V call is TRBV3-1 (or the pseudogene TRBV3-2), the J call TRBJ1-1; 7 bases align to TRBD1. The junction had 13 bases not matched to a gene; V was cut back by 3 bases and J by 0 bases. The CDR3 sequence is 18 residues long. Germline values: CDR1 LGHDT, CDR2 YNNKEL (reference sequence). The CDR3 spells CASSHDSGTVKMNTEAFF. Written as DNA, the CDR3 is TGTGCCAGCAGCCATGACTCCGGGACAGTAAAAATGAACACTGAAGCTTTCTTT.

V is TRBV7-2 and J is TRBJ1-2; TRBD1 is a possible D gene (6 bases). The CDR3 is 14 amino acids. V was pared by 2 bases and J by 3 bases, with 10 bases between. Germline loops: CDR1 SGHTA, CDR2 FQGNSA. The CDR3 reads CASSLYTGYYGYTF. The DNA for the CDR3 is TGTGCCAGCAGCTTATATACAGGGTACTATGGCTACACCTTC.

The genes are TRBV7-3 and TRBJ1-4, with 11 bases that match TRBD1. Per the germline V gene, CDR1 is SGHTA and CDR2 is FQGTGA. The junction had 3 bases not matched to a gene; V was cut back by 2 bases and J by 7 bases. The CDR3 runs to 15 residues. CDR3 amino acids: CASSLSGTGGEKLFF. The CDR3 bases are TGTGCCAGCAGCTTATCCGGGACAGGGGGTGAAAAACTGTTTTTT.

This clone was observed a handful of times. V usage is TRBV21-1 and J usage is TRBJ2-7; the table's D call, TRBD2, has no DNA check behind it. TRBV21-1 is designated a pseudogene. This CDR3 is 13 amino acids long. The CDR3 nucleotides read TGTGCCAGCAGCAAAGTGGGACTTCGAGAGCAGTACTTC. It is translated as CASSKVGLREQYF.

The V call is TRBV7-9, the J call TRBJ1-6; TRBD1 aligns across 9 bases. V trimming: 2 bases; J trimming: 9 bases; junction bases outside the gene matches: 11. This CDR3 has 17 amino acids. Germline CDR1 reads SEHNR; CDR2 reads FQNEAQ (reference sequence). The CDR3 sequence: CASSLFPDRGISSPLHF. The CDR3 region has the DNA TGTGCCAGCAGCTTATTCCCTGACAGGGGGATCAGTTCACCCCTCCACTTT.

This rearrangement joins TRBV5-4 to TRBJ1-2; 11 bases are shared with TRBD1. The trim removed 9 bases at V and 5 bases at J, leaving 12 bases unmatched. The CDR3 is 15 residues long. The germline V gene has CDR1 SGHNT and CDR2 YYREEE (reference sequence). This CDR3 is CATGQGASRRYGYTF. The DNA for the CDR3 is TGTGCCACCGGACAGGGGGCCTCCCGCCGTTATGGCTACACCTTC.

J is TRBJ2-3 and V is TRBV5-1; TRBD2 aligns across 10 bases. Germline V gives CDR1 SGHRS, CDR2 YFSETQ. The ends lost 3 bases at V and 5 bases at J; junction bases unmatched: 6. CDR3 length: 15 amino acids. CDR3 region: CASSSLAGELDTQYF. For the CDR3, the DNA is TGCGCCAGCAGCTCTCTAGCGGGGGAGCTAGATACGCAGTATTTT.

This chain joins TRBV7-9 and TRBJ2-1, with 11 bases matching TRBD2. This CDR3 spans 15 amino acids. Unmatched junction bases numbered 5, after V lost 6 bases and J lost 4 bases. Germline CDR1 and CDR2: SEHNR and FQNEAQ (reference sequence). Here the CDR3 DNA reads TGTGCCAGCAGGGCCGGGACTAGCGGATACAATGAGCAGTTCTTC. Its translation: CASRAGTSGYNEQFF.

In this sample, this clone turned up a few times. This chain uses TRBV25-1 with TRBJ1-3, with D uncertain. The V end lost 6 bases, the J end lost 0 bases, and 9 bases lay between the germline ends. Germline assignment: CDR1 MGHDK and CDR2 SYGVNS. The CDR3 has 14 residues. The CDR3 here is CASRDGSSGNTIYF. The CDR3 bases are TGTGCCAGCAGGGACGGGAGCTCTGGAAACACCATATATTTT.

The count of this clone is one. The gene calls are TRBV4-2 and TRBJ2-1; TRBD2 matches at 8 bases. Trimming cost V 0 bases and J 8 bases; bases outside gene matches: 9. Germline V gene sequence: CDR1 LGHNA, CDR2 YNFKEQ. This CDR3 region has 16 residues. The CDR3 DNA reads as TGTGCCAGCAGCCAAGATTCCGTCGGGGGGGTTGATGAGCAGTTCTTC. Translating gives CASSQDSVGGVDEQFF.

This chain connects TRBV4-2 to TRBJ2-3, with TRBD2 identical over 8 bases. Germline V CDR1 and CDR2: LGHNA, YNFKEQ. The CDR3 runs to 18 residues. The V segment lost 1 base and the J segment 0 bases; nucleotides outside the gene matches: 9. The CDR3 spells CASSQVMQRGTSTDTQYF. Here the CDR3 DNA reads TGTGCCAGCAGCCAAGTAATGCAGCGGGGGACTAGCACAGATACGCAGTATTTT.

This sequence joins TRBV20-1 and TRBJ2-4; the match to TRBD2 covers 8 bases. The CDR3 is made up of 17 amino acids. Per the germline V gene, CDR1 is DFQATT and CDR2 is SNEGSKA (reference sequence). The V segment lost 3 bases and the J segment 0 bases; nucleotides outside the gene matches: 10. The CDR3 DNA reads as TGCAGTGCTAGTCAAGCGGGGGCGTTATTAGCCAAAAACATTCAGTACTTC. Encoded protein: CSASQAGALLAKNIQYF.

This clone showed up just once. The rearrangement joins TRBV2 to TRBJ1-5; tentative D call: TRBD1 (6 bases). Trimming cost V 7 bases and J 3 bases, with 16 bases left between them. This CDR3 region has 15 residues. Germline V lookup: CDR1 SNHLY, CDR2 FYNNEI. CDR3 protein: CASTEESGDNQPQHF. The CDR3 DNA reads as TGTGCCAGCACCGAGGAGTCAGGGGACAATCAGCCCCAGCATTTT.